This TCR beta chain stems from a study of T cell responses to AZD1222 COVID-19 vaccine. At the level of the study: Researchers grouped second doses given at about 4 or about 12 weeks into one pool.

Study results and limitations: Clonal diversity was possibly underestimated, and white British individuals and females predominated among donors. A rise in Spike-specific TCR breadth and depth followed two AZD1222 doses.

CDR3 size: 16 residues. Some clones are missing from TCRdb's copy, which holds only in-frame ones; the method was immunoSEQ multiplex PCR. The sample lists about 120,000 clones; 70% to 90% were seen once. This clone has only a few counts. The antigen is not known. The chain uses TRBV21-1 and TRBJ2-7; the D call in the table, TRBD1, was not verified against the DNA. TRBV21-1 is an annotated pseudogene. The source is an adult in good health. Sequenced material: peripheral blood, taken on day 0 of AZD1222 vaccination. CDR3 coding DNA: TGTGCCAGCAGCAAAGAGGTGAAGGACAGGGCGTACGAGCAGTACTTC. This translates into CASSKEVKDRAYEQYF.